This is a list of T cell receptor beta chains from one sample in a study of T cell changes during pregnancy in multiple sclerosis. Assay used: immunoSEQ multiplex PCR; TCRdb lists only in-frame clones, some missing. The sample carries about 50,000 clones, around 92% recorded once. Sequencing was performed on CD8+ T cells from peripheral blood mononuclear cells, taken in the first trimester of pregnancy. The receptors come from a female donor with multiple sclerosis, enrolled in a pregnancy study. The CDR3 runs from the conserved cysteine through the conserved F or W. D genes are given only for firm matches. Clone size is not always given. Where it is, it says once, few, many or a class for expanded clones.

clone size	D gene	V gene	J gene	CDR3 DNA	CDR3 protein
-	-	TRBV6-1	TRBJ1-4	TGTGCCAGCGGTGGAGTAACAGGGTCTAGCGAAAAACTGTTTTTT	CASGGVTGSSEKLFF
-	TRBD2	TRBV2	TRBJ2-3	TGTGCCAGCAGTGAAGGGGGGCTAGCGGGGGACCACAGGGATACGCAGTATTTT	CASSEGGLAGDHRDTQYF
few	-	TRBV7-9	TRBJ1-1	TGTGCCAGCAGCTTAGGGGGCCGCGGGATTGTATTT	CASSLGGRGIVF
-	-	TRBV4-3	TRBJ2-5	TGCGCCAGCAGCCCAGGGTGGGGCGAGACCCAGTACTTC	CASSPGWGETQYF
-	-	TRBV27	TRBJ2-6	TGTGCCAGCAGTTTATCGCGGGGTGGGGCCAACGTCCTGACTTTC	CASSLSRGGANVLTF
-	-	TRBV9	TRBJ2-1	TGTGCCAGCAGCACCCCCCGCGGAGCCAAAAGCTCCTACAATGAGCAGTTCTTC	CASSTPRGAKSSYNEQFF
-	-	TRBV4-1	TRBJ2-1	TGCGCCAGCAGCCAAGAGCCCCGGAGCTCCTACAATGAGCAGTTCTTC	CASSQEPRSSYNEQFF
-	TRBD1	TRBV19	TRBJ2-7	TGTGCCAGTAGCCCGGACACCGGGACAGGCCCGAGTAGATTC	CASSPDTGTGPSRF
-	-	TRBV28	TRBJ1-1	TGTGCCAGCAGTCCCCCAACAGGGCTGAACACTGAAGCTTTCTTT	CASSPPTGLNTEAFF
once	TRBD2	TRBV6-5	TRBJ2-1	TGTGCCAGCCGTATAGCGGGAGCGCTTGAGCAGTTCTTC	CASRIAGALEQFF
once	TRBD2	TRBV13	TRBJ2-7	TGTGCCAGCAGTCCGACTAGCGGGCGAAACTACGAGCAGTACTTC	CASSPTSGRNYEQYF
-	TRBD1	TRBV7-7	TRBJ2-5	TGTGCCAGCAGCTCTCAGACAGGGAGCGGCGCAGAGACCCAGTACTTC	CASSSQTGSGAETQYF
-	-	TRBV7-9	TRBJ1-1	TGTGCCAGCAGCGATAGTCCGGACACTGAAGCTTTCTTT	CASSDSPDTEAFF
few	-	TRBV14	TRBJ1-2	TGTGCCAGCAGCCAAGCTGGTACAGGGAACTATGGCTACACCTTC	CASSQAGTGNYGYTF
-	-	TRBV7-9	TRBJ2-1	TGTGCCAGCAGCTTAGGCCCCGGTTCCACCTACAATGAGCAGTTCTTC	CASSLGPGSTYNEQFF
-	-	TRBV4-1	TRBJ2-5	TGCGCCAGCAGCCGCACACTAGGTCAGCAAGAGACCCAGTACTTC	CASSRTLGQQETQYF
-	-	TRBV15	TRBJ1-1	TGTGCCACCAGCAGAGCATTATCCCTCGGAGCTTTCTTT	CATSRALSLGAFF
-	TRBD2	TRBV9	TRBJ2-1	TGTGCCAGCAGCGAGCCTAGCGGGGAATCACATCTGGCTGAGCAGTTCTTC	CASSEPSGESHLAEQFF
once	-	TRBV9	TRBJ1-1	TGTGCCAGCAGCGGGGAACAGGGATTCGGTACTGAAGCTTTCTTT	CASSGEQGFGTEAFF
few	TRBD1	TRBV4-2	TRBJ1-1	TGTGCCAGCACGACAGGGGAGAGGACTGAAGCTTTCTTT	CASTTGERTEAFF
-	-	TRBV7-9	TRBJ2-7	TGTGCCAGCAGCCAGACGGGGGACTACGAGCAGTACTTC	CASSQTGDYEQYF
-	-	TRBV5-1	TRBJ2-7	TGCGCCAGCAGCACGGGACTGGAGCCTCGCTACGAGCAGTACTTC	CASSTGLEPRYEQYF
-	-	TRBV19	TRBJ2-1	TGTGCCAGTAGTCCTTACTTGGGGCTAGGGGGCAATGAGCAGTTCTTC	CASSPYLGLGGNEQFF
-	TRBD2	TRBV9	TRBJ2-3	TGTGCCAGCAGCGGAGGCGGGAGACGCACAGATACGCAGTATTTT	CASSGGGRRTDTQYF
-	TRBD2	TRBV7-9	TRBJ2-7	TGTGCCAGCAGCCCACCCAGCGGGGTCGGTGAGTTCTACGAGCAGTACTTC	CASSPPSGVGEFYEQYF
-	-	TRBV21-1	TRBJ2-3	TGTGCCAGCAGCAAAGTCAAGTCGGTCGTAGAGAATACGCAGTATTTT	CASSKVKSVVENTQYF
once	TRBD1	TRBV30	TRBJ2-4	TGTGCCTGGAGTTCCGGACAGGGGGAAAACATTCAGTACTTC	CAWSSGQGENIQYF
once	TRBD1	TRBV15	TRBJ2-6	TGTGCCACCAGCAGTGGACAGGGGGCTTTCTCTGGGGCCAACGTCCTGACTTTC	CATSSGQGAFSGANVLTF
-	-	TRBV7-6	TRBJ2-7	TGTGCCAGCAGCTTAGGCAGCGCCTACGAGCAGTACTTC	CASSLGSAYEQYF
-	-	TRBV7-6	TRBJ1-6	TGTGCCAGCAGCTTAGATATTAATTCACCCCTCCACTTT	CASSLDINSPLHF
-	TRBD1	TRBV5-1	TRBJ1-1	TGCGCCAGCAGTCCTCCGACAGGGGGCTTACGGCACACTGAAGCTTTCTTT	CASSPPTGGLRHTEAFF
-	TRBD2	TRBV6-6	TRBJ2-7	TGTGCCAGCAGTCCGGGACTAGCGACCTACGAGCAGTACTTC	CASSPGLATYEQYF
-	TRBD2	TRBV5-1	TRBJ2-1	TGCGCCAGCAGCTGGAGGACTAGCGGGGCAGGGGATGAGCAGTTCTTC	CASSWRTSGAGDEQFF
-	-	TRBV7-9	TRBJ2-7	TGTGCCAGCAGCCGAGCCCTTAGCTACGAGCAGTACTTC	CASSRALSYEQYF
once	TRBD2	TRBV9	TRBJ2-3	TGTGCCAGCAGCGTTACCGGGACTAGCGGGGGAGGCACAGATACGCAGTATTTT	CASSVTGTSGGGTDTQYF
-	-	TRBV5-1	TRBJ1-5	TGCGCCAGCAGCCCTTATAGCAATCAGCCCCAGCATTTT	CASSPYSNQPQHF
-	-	TRBV4-1	TRBJ2-3	TGCGCCAGCAGCCCCCCATCGGAGGGTACGCAGTATTTT	CASSPPSEGTQYF
-	TRBD1	TRBV9	TRBJ1-1	TGTGCCAGCAGCGTAGGTCCAGCCCAGGGACAGCTTGGCACTGAAGCTTTCTTT	CASSVGPAQGQLGTEAFF
-	TRBD1	TRBV7-9	TRBJ2-7	TGTGCCAGCAGCTGGCCGGGACAGGGGAACTACGAGCAGTACTTC	CASSWPGQGNYEQYF
-	-	TRBV27	TRBJ1-1	TGTGCCAGCAGTCCGGCGCAGGGGCCCATGAACACTGAAGCTTTCTTT	CASSPAQGPMNTEAFF
-	TRBD2	TRBV12-5	TRBJ2-2	TGTGCTAGTGGTTCCTTGCCACTAATAGCGGGAGGGAGCACCGGGGAGCTGTTTTTT	CASGSLPLIAGGSTGELFF
-	-	TRBV4-1	TRBJ1-4	TGCGCCAGCAGCCACACAGCAACTAATGAAAAACTGTTTTTT	CASSHTATNEKLFF
-	TRBD2	TRBV2	TRBJ2-7	TGTGCCAGCAGTCCCACTAGCGGAAGGGCGTACGAGCAGTACTTC	CASSPTSGRAYEQYF
-	TRBD1	TRBV27	TRBJ2-7	TGTGCCAGCAGGTTCCAGGGGGCCGTCTACGAGCAGTACTTC	CASRFQGAVYEQYF
-	-	TRBV27	TRBJ1-1	TGTGCCAGCAGTCCTCTAATGGTCCCGGGCACTGAAGCTTTCTTT	CASSPLMVPGTEAFF
-	TRBD1	TRBV4-2	TRBJ2-3	TGTGCCAGCAGCCAAGAGACAGGGGGTATAGATACGCAGTATTTT	CASSQETGGIDTQYF
-	TRBD1	TRBV27	TRBJ2-2	TGTGCCAGCAGCTTTGGACAGGGTGTAGGGGAGCTGTTTTTT	CASSFGQGVGELFF